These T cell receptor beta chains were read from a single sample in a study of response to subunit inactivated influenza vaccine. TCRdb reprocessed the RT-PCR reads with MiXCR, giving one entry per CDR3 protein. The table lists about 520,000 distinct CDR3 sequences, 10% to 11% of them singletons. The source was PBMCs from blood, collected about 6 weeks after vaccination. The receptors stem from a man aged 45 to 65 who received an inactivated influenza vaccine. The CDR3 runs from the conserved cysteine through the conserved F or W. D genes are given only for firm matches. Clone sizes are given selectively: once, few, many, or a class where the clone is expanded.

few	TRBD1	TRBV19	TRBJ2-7	TGTGCCAGTAGCGGACAGGGGCTGATTGGAGAGCAGTACTTC	CASSGQGLIGEQYF
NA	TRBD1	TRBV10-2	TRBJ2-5	TGCGCCAGCAGTGAGTCACCGGGACAGGGGGCCCAGTACTTC	CASSESPGQGAQYF
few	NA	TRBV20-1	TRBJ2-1	TGCAGTGCTAGTTGGGCGCCACCCTACAATGAGCAGTTCTTC	CSASWAPPYNEQFF
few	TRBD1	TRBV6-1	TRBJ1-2	TGTGCCAGCAGTGGACCCGGGGGACAGGGGGCCTATGGCTACACCTTC	CASSGPGGQGAYGYTF
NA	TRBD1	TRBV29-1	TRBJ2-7	TGCAGCGGCGTAACCGGGACAGGGTATGACGAGCAGTACTTC	CSGVTGTGYDEQYF
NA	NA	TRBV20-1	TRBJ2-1	TGCAGTGTCGGACGGACCTACAATGAGCAGTTCTTC	CSVGRTYNEQFF
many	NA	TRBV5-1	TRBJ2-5	TGCGCCAGCAGCTTGGGGCAGATCCAAGAGACCCAGTACTTC	CASSLGQIQETQYF
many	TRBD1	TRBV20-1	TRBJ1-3	TGCAGTGCCACGACAGGGAGCTCTGGAAACACCATATATTTT	CSATTGSSGNTIYF
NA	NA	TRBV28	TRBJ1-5	TGTGCCAGCAGTTACTCCTGGACGCCCAATCAGCTCCAGCATTTT	CASSYSWTPNQLQHF
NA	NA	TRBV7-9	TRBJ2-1	TGTGCCAGCAGCTTAGAGGGGGGCCAAGATGAGCAGTTCTTC	CASSLEGGQDEQFF
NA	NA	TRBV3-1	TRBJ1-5	TGTGCCAGCAGCGATCAGAACACCCGGCCCCAGCATTTT	CASSDQNTRPQHF
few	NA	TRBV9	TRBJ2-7	TGTGCCAGCAGCGTAGGCGAGCGAAACTACGAGCAGTACTTC	CASSVGERNYEQYF
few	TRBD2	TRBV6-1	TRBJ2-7	TGTGCCAGCAGTCCAAGCGGGGTGGCCTACGAGCAGTACTTC	CASSPSGVAYEQYF
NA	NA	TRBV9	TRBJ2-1	TGTGCCAGCAGCCCTCCTATGGGGTTGTCCTACAATGAGCAGTTCTTC	CASSPPMGLSYNEQFF
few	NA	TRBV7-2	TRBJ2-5	TGTGCCAGCAGTCCGGCAGGCCAAGAGACCCAGTACTTC	CASSPAGQETQYF
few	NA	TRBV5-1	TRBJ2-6	TGCGCCAGCAGCCTCCTCGAACTCTCTGGGGCCAACGTCCTGACTTTC	CASSLLELSGANVLTF
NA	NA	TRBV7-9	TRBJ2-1	TGTGCCAGCAGCTTAGGAGGCCGGGAGCAGTTCTTC	CASSLGGREQFF
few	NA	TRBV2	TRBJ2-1	TGTGCCAGCACAGGGGATGTGGATGGTGAGCAGTTCTTC	CASTGDVDGEQFF
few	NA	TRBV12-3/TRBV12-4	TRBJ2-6	TGTGCCAGCAGTTTTCTGGGGGCCTCTGGGGCCAACGTCCTGACTTTC	CASSFLGASGANVLTF
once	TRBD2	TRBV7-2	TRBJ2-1	TGTGCCAGCAGCTTAGCCCCTCCAGGGACTAGCGGGAGGTCCTACAATGAGCAGTTCTTC	CASSLAPPGTSGRSYNEQFF
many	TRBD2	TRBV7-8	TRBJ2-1	TGTGCCAGCAGCACATTGGTGAGGGAGGGCCGCCATGAGCAGTTCTTC	CASSTLVREGRHEQFF
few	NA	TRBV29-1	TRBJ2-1	TGCAGCGTTGAGGGCACTACCCGTCACAACCAGTTCTTC	CSVEGTTRHNQFF
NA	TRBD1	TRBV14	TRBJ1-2	TGTGCCAGCAGCCGCACAGGGGGAAGGAGCTACACCTTC	CASSRTGGRSYTF